Below are 6 T cell receptor beta chains sequenced from a single sample in a study of blood T cell repertoires in COVID-19. Data came from immunoSEQ multiplex PCR; TCRdb stores just in-frame clones and leaves some out. The sample contains around 95,000 clones, 85% of which appear only once. The sample comprised peripheral blood. These receptors originate from a man aged 45 to 65 with active or convalescent COVID-19.

This chain joins TRBV19 and TRBJ1-5, with 8 positions matching TRBD1. The germline CDR1 and CDR2 sequences are LNHDA and SQIVND (reference sequence). Trimming removed 4 bases from V and 1 base from J; junction bases left unmatched: 6. This CDR3 is 16 amino acids long. The CDR3 is CASSKGRQGSNQPQHF. For the CDR3, the DNA is TGTGCCAGTAGTAAAGGGAGACAGGGGAGCAATCAGCCCCAGCATTTT.

This chain joins TRBV9 and TRBJ1-1, with TRBD1 identical over 7 bases. V dropped 4 bases and J dropped 5; count of bases not matched to a gene: 5. The CDR3 is made up of 13 amino acids. The germline CDR1 and CDR2 sequences are SGDLS and YYNGEE. This CDR3 reads CASSRKGATEAFF. The CDR3 DNA follows: TGTGCCAGCAGCCGGAAGGGGGCTACTGAAGCTTTCTTT.

The chain combines TRBV2 with TRBJ1-1; D not resolved. The CDR3 has 10 amino acids. V lost 3 bases to trimming and J lost 7 bases, with 3 bases between them. Germline V gene data show CDR1 as SNHLY and CDR2 as FYNNEI. The CDR3 reads CASSDSEAFF. Written as DNA, the CDR3 is TGTGCCAGCAGTGACAGTGAAGCTTTCTTT.

This clone is a singleton in its sample. The CDR3 here is CASSTDPGPRETQYF. The CDR3 bases are TGTGCCAGCAGTACCGACCCGGGTCCAAGAGAGACCCAGTACTTC. This chain connects TRBV6-5 to TRBJ2-5; D unresolved. The CDR3 spans 15 residues. The germline V gene has CDR1 MNHEY and CDR2 SVGAGI. The germline V and J ends were trimmed by 5 bases and 4 bases, with 17 bases remaining between them.

The gene calls are TRBV5-1 and TRBJ1-4; 9 nucleotides align to TRBD1. Germline lookup yields CDR1 SGHRS and CDR2 YFSETQ. V dropped 1 base and J dropped 0; count of bases not matched to a gene: 10. This CDR3 spans 19 amino acids. The CDR3 sequence is CASSLSWTGDFTTNEKLFF. The CDR3 coding sequence is TGCGCCAGCAGCTTGAGTTGGACAGGGGATTTTACAACTAATGAAAAACTGTTTTTT.

The chain carries TRBV5-1 and TRBJ2-7, with D possibly being TRBD1 (6 bases). The CDR3 length is 14 residues. V was clipped by 5 bases and J by 0 bases, with 12 bases between them. Per the germline V gene, CDR1 is SGHRS and CDR2 is YFSETQ. The CDR3 DNA is TGCGCCAGCAGTAGGGACACCAGCTCCTACGAGCAGTACTTC. It yields the protein CASSRDTSSYEQYF.